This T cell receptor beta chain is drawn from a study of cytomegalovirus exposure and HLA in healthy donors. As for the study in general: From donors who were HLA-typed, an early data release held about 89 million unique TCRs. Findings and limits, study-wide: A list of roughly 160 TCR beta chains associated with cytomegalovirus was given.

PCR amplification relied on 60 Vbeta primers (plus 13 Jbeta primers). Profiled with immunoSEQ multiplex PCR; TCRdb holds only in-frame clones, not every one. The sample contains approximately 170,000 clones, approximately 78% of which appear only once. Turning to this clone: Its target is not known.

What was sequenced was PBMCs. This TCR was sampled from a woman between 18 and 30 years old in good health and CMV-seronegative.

The CDR3 DNA reads as TGTGCCAGCATTCGCAAACAGGGGGCATCCTACAATGAGCAGTTCTTC. Protein sequence: CASIRKQGASYNEQFF. J is TRBJ2-1 and V is TRBV7-8, with 9 positions matching TRBD1. V dropped 7 bases and J dropped 1; count of bases not matched to a gene: 8. In germline, CDR1 is SGHVS, CDR2 FQNEAQ. This CDR3 is 16 amino acids long.